Sequencing of this T cell receptor (beta chain) was carried out in a study of PD-L1 blockade in urothelial cancer. The wider study: T cells numbered a median of around 150,000 in the blood samples. The study, taken as a whole, reports: Below-median blood TCR clonality before treatment forecast better survival.

Each PCR reaction had synthetic TCR analog templates spiked into it. Some clones are missing from TCRdb's copy, which holds only in-frame ones; the method was immunoSEQ multiplex PCR. The sample has about 87,000 clones, more than 70% seen once; the top ten hold more than 0.85%. With respect to this clone: Its antigen is as yet unknown.

Time point noted: pretreatment peripheral blood. Diagnoses among patients were locally advanced or metastatic urothelial carcinoma. V was shortened by 3 bases and J by 4 bases, with 6 bases between the two germline ends. The CDR3 is made up of 12 amino acids. CDR1 and CDR2 (germline): MDHEN, SYDVKM. The chain is built from TRBV28 and TRBJ2-5; D uncertain. Material: PBMCs, obtained around atezolizumab (anti-PD-L1) treatment. The TCR comes from a woman of 80 years or more with urothelial cancer. The DNA for the CDR3 is TGTGCCAGCAGTTTTAGTCTAGAGACCCAGTACTTC. Translating gives CASSFSLETQYF.